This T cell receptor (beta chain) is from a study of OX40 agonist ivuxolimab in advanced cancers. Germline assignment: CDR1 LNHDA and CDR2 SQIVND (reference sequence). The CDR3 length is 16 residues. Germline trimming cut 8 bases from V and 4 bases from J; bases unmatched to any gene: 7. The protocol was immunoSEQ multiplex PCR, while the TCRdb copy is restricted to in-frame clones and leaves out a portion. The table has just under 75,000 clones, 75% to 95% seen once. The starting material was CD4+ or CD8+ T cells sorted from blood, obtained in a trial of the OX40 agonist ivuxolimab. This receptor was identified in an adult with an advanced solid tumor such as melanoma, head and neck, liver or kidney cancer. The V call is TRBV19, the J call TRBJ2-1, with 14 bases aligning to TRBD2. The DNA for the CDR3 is TGTGCCAGTTCTTCCCGGACTAGCGGGAGGTACAATGAGCAGTTCTTC. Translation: CASSSRTSGRYNEQFF.